The next 29 T cell receptor beta chains were all read from a single sample in a study of T cell changes during pregnancy in multiple sclerosis. Only in-frame clones appear in the TCRdb table, and some are missing; sequencing was by immunoSEQ multiplex PCR. Of about 87,000 clones in the sample, around 93% were seen once. The sample was peripheral blood, taken in the third trimester of pregnancy. The receptors were sampled from a female donor in good health, enrolled as a control in a pregnancy study.

The chain links TRBV28 to TRBJ1-4; D ambiguous. The CDR3 consists of 17 residues. Trimming cost V 1 base and J 5 bases, with 17 bases left between them. Germline values: CDR1 MDHEN, CDR2 SYDVKM. CDR3 loop: CASSLLVTGAQNEKLFF. Written as DNA, the CDR3 is TGTGCCAGCAGTTTATTGGTCACGGGAGCCCAGAATGAAAAACTGTTTTTT. The full variable domain, its missing parts supplied by reference TRBV28 and TRBJ1-4, is DVKVTQSSRYLVKRTGEKVFLECVQDMDHENMFWYRQDPGLGLRLIYFSYDVKMKEKGDIPEGYSVSREKKERFSLILESASTNQTSMYLCASSLLVTGAQNEKLFFGSGTQLSVL.

This chain connects TRBV18 to TRBJ2-7; 10 nucleotides align to TRBD1. This CDR3 is built from 15 residues. Germline V gene sequence: CDR1 KGHSH, CDR2 LQKENI. Losses at the gene ends were 6 bases for V and 3 bases for J; bases not matched to a gene: 8. The CDR3 reads CASSADRGLYYEQYF. CDR3 bases: TGTGCCAGCTCGGCTGACAGGGGGCTGTACTACGAGCAGTACTTC. Together with reference TRBV18 and TRBJ2-7, the CDR3 gives the full variable domain: NAGVMQNPRHLVRRRGQEARLRCSPMKGHSHVYWYRQLPEEGLKFMVYLQKENIIDESGMPKERFSAEFPKEGPSILRIQQVVRGDSAAYFCASSADRGLYYEQYFGPGTRLTVT.

V and J are TRBV28 and TRBJ2-7, with 8 bases that match TRBD1. There are 14 residues in the CDR3. Germline lookup yields CDR1 MDHEN and CDR2 SYDVKM. V trimming: 6 bases; J trimming: 2 bases; junction bases outside the gene matches: 6. CDR3 bases: TGTGCCAGCAGGTCCCCGGGACAGGCCTACGAGCAGTACTTC. Translated: CASRSPGQAYEQYF. The full variable domain, in which reference TRBV28 and TRBJ2-7 provide the parts outside the CDR3, is DVKVTQSSRYLVKRTGEKVFLECVQDMDHENMFWYRQDPGLGLRLIYFSYDVKMKEKGDIPEGYSVSREKKERFSLILESASTNQTSMYLCASRSPGQAYEQYFGPGTRLTVT.

This clone was observed a single time. V is TRBV11-2 and J is TRBJ2-1; the match to TRBD2 covers 13 bases. Trimming removed 4 bases from V and 2 bases from J; junction bases left unmatched: 5. The CDR3 extends over 17 amino acids. Germline-derived CDR1 and CDR2 are SGHAT and FQNNGV. The CDR3 here is CASSSGLAGVPYNEQFF. In DNA, the CDR3 is TGTGCCAGCAGCTCAGGACTAGCGGGAGTCCCCTACAATGAGCAGTTCTTC.

V and J are TRBV5-4 and TRBJ2-7; 10 positions agree with TRBD1. Trimming at V came to 5 bases and at J to 4 bases, leaving 3 bases not matched to a gene. Germline loops: CDR1 SGHNT, CDR2 YYREEE (reference sequence). The CDR3 has 13 residues. The CDR3 is CASRRDRGYEQYF. CDR3 in DNA: TGTGCCAGCAGAAGGGACAGGGGATACGAGCAGTACTTC.

CDR3 sequence (DNA): TGCGCCAGCACACTCGGACTAGCGGGAGTGGAGACCCAGTACTTC. This gives the protein CASTLGLAGVETQYF. The chain uses TRBV5-1 and TRBJ2-5, with 13 bases that match TRBD2. V shed 6 bases and J 5 bases; nucleotides not matched to a gene: 7. From germline, CDR1 is SGHRS and CDR2 YFSETQ. The CDR3 has 15 amino acids. Full variable domain (remainder filled in from reference TRBV5-1 and TRBJ2-5): KAGVTQTPRYLIKTRGQQVTLSCSPISGHRSVSWYQQTPGQGLQFLFEYFSETQRNKGNFPGRFSGRQFSNSRSEMNVSTLELGDSALYLCASTLGLAGVETQYFGPGTRLLVL.

The chain couples TRBV30 to TRBJ2-1; TRBD2 matches at 14 bases. The J segment lost 1 base and the V segment lost 2 bases, leaving 7 bases of the junction unmatched. Germline V gene sequence: CDR1 GTSNPN, CDR2 SVGIG (reference sequence). The CDR3 is made up of 18 amino acids. CDR3 DNA sequence: TGTGCCTGGAGTACCGGGACTAGCGGGAGTGTATCCTACAATGAGCAGTTCTTC. It yields the protein CAWSTGTSGSVSYNEQFF.

This chain connects TRBV7-9 to TRBJ2-3, with D uncertain. This CDR3 has 11 amino acids. Germline assignment: CDR1 SEHNR and CDR2 FQNEAQ (reference sequence). The germline V and J ends were trimmed by 2 bases and 6 bases, with 3 bases remaining between them. CDR3 nucleotides: TGTGCCAGCAGCTTAAGCGATACGCAGTATTTT. Translated: CASSLSDTQYF.

The DNA for the CDR3 is TGTGCCTGGAGTGTTACGGGAGGGTACACAGATACGCAGTATTTT. It specifies CAWSVTGGYTDTQYF. This chain connects TRBV30 to TRBJ2-3; 8 nucleotides match TRBD2. CDR3 length: 15 residues. J was trimmed by 2 bases and V by 0 bases; bases with no gene match: 4. Germline-derived CDR1 and CDR2 are GTSNPN and SVGIG (reference sequence).

The gene calls are TRBV4-1 and TRBJ2-3, with D maybe TRBD1 (5 bases). The V gene lost 3 bases and the J gene lost 0 bases, with 19 bases spanning the gap. The CDR3 sequence is 18 residues long. Germline V gives CDR1 MGHRA, CDR2 YSYEKL. The CDR3: CASSHGYLVQGSTDTQYF. The CDR3, as DNA: TGCGCCAGCAGCCACGGGTACCTAGTCCAGGGCAGCACAGATACGCAGTATTTT.

This rearrangement joins TRBV19 to TRBJ2-5, with D maybe TRBD2 (6 bases). The CDR3 is 13 residues long. CDR1 and CDR2 (germline): LNHDA, SQIVND (reference sequence). Trimming removed 8 bases from V and 4 bases from J, with 14 bases in between. The CDR3 region has the DNA TGTGCCAGTGGTCGGTGGAGGGGAGAGACCCAGTACTTC. Its translation is CASGRWRGETQYF.

The rearrangement joins TRBV2 to TRBJ1-1, with D tentatively TRBD1 (5 bases). V dropped 7 bases and J dropped 1 base, with 16 bases sitting between them. Germline lookup yields CDR1 SNHLY and CDR2 FYNNEI. This CDR3 is built from 15 residues. CDR3 coding DNA: TGTGCCAGCAATAGTCGGGGGAGTAAGAACACTGAAGCTTTCTTT. This codes for CASNSRGSKNTEAFF.

The V gene is TRBV28, the J gene TRBJ2-1, with 8 positions matching TRBD1. CDR1 MDHEN and CDR2 SYDVKM come from the germline V gene. The CDR3 covers 15 residues. J lost 6 bases, V lost 5 bases, and 9 bases had no gene match. The CDR3 DNA reads as TGTGCCAGCAGTCTCTCCGGGACAGGCGTCAATGAGCAGTTCTTC. Amino acid sequence: CASSLSGTGVNEQFF.

The CDR3 sequence: CASSYGPQEQFF. CDR3 bases: TGTGCCAGCAGTTACGGGCCTCAGGAGCAGTTCTTC. The genes are TRBV6-5 and TRBJ2-1; D not resolved. CDR1 and CDR2 (germline): MNHEY, SVGAGI. This CDR3 comprises 12 residues. Trimming shortened V by 2 bases and J by 10 bases, and 9 bases separated the two germline ends.

The chain combines TRBV2 with TRBJ2-7, with 7 bases aligning to TRBD1. The CDR3 covers 15 residues. V shed 6 bases and J 5 bases; nucleotides not matched to a gene: 13. Germline lookup yields CDR1 SNHLY and CDR2 FYNNEI. CDR3 region: CASSYAGTVSHEQYF. CDR3 sequence (DNA): TGTGCCAGCAGCTATGCCGGGACAGTCTCTCACGAGCAGTACTTC.

The chain has TRBV27 and TRBJ2-2; no definite D call. The CDR3 sequence is 14 residues long. With 0 bases removed from V and 2 bases from J, the gap between germline ends came to 4 bases. Germline V lookup: CDR1 MNHEY, CDR2 SMNVEV (reference sequence). Here the CDR3 reads CASSLSLNTGELFF. CDR3 sequence (DNA): TGTGCCAGCAGTTTATCCTTAAACACCGGGGAGCTGTTTTTT.

The genes are TRBV5-5 and TRBJ2-2; 7 positions match TRBD1. CDR3 length: 14 amino acids. Per germline, CDR1 SGHKS and CDR2 YYEKEE (reference sequence). The V segment lost 4 bases and the J segment 7 bases; nucleotides outside the gene matches: 7. For the CDR3, the DNA is TGTGCCAGCAGCCGAGACAGGGCCGGCGGGGAGCTGTTTTTT. Protein sequence: CASSRDRAGGELFF.

The chain uses TRBV5-4 and TRBJ2-7, with a tentative D call TRBD1 (5 bases). CDR1 is SGHNT, CDR2 YYREEE, per germline (reference sequence). V was trimmed by 2 bases and J by 7 bases, leaving 7 bases between them. The CDR3 length is 11 residues. CDR3 sequence reads: CASSFSGEQYF. The CDR3 DNA reads TGTGCCAGCAGCTTTTCAGGGGAGCAGTACTTC.

The rearrangement uses TRBV5-6 and TRBJ2-5; a possible D gene is TRBD2 (6 bases). Germline CDR1 SGHDT, CDR2 YYEEEE. CDR3 length: 13 residues. Trimming cost V 7 bases and J 1 base, with 11 bases left between them. As DNA, the CDR3 is TGTGCCAGCGGGGGGTTGCGCCAAGAGACCCAGTACTTC. Translated, it gives CASGGLRQETQYF.

This sequence joins TRBV25-1 and TRBJ2-1; D might be TRBD2 (5 bases). CDR1 and CDR2 (germline): MGHDK, SYGVNS. This CDR3 is built from 13 residues. Deletions cut 2 bases from V and 12 bases from J, with 14 bases between. The CDR3 sequence is CASSEGSPGWQFF. CDR3 DNA: TGTGCCAGCAGTGAAGGTTCGCCGGGGTGGCAGTTCTTC.

The rearrangement links TRBV18 to TRBJ2-5; TRBD2 matches at 7 bases. The CDR3 runs to 15 residues. V was clipped by 4 bases and J by 4 bases; unmatched bases: 9. Germline CDR1 is KGHSH and CDR2 is LQKENI. The CDR3: CASSQEQASGETQYF. Written as DNA, the CDR3 is TGTGCCAGCTCACAGGAGCAGGCTAGCGGAGAGACCCAGTACTTC.

The chain links TRBV28 to TRBJ2-2, with D maybe TRBD1 (6 bases). The CDR3 consists of 15 residues. Deletions cut 4 bases from V and 6 bases from J, with 15 bases between. CDR1 is MDHEN and CDR2 is SYDVKM in the germline V gene. As DNA, the CDR3 is TGTGCCAGCAGTTACCAGGGGTCCCCCGCCGGGGAGCTGTTTTTT. Residues: CASSYQGSPAGELFF.

This rearrangement joins TRBV14 to TRBJ2-4; 10 nucleotides align to TRBD2. Germline V gene lookup returns CDR1 SGHDN and CDR2 FVKESK. Unmatched junction bases numbered 9, after V lost 3 bases and J lost 1 base. The CDR3 is 18 residues long. The CDR3 DNA sequence: TGTGCCAGCAGCCACCTAGCGGGAGACCTCTCGGCCAAAAACATTCAGTACTTC. As protein: CASSHLAGDLSAKNIQYF.

The rearrangement joins TRBV5-6 to TRBJ2-6, with 7 bases matching TRBD1. The V gene end was trimmed by 1 base and the J gene end by 4 bases; junction bases not matched to a gene: 11. This CDR3 has 18 residues. Germline CDR1 reads SGHDT; CDR2 reads YYEEEE. CDR3 region: CASSLIPTGVWGANVLTF. The CDR3 DNA reads TGTGCCAGCAGCTTGATTCCCACAGGGGTATGGGGGGCCAACGTCCTGACTTTC.

The chain combines TRBV7-9 with TRBJ2-7; 7 positions match TRBD1. CDR3 size: 16 residues. Germline loops: CDR1 SEHNR, CDR2 FQNEAQ (reference sequence). The V segment lost 3 bases and the J segment 0 bases; nucleotides outside the gene matches: 8. The CDR3 DNA follows: TGTGCCAGCAGCTTTGGGTTGGACAGGAGCTCCTACGAGCAGTACTTC. As protein: CASSFGLDRSSYEQYF.

J is TRBJ2-2 and V is TRBV4-1, with TRBD2 matching over 7 bases. V lost 0 bases and J lost 3; bases outside the gene matches: 7. This CDR3 has 17 amino acids. Germline V gene lookup returns CDR1 MGHRA and CDR2 YSYEKL. CDR3 sequence (DNA): TGCGCCAGCAGCCAAGAAGGAGGACTAGGTTACACCGGGGAGCTGTTTTTT. Encoded protein: CASSQEGGLGYTGELFF.

This sequence joins TRBV18 and TRBJ2-1; D possibly corresponds to TRBD1 (6 bases). The CDR3 totals 15 residues. Looked up from germline, CDR1 is KGHSH and CDR2 is LQKENI. Trimming took off 1 base at V and 2 bases at J, with 9 bases between the two ends. DNA of the CDR3: TGTGCCAGCTCACCACGGGACAAGACCTACAATGAGCAGTTCTTC. It translates to CASSPRDKTYNEQFF.

The chain carries TRBV5-1 and TRBJ1-5; possibly TRBD1 for D (6 bases). V was shortened by 0 bases and J by 6 bases, with 13 bases between the two germline ends. This CDR3 has 15 amino acids. Germline V gives CDR1 SGHRS, CDR2 YFSETQ. CDR3 sequence (DNA): TGCGCCAGCAGCTTGGGGCCAGGGGAAGGTCAGCCCCAGCATTTT. Its translation is CASSLGPGEGQPQHF. Full variable domain (rest looked up from reference TRBV5-1 and TRBJ1-5): KAGVTQTPRYLIKTRGQQVTLSCSPISGHRSVSWYQQTPGQGLQFLFEYFSETQRNKGNFPGRFSGRQFSNSRSEMNVSTLELGDSALYLCASSLGPGEGQPQHFGDGTRLSIL.

V gene TRBV5-1 combines with J gene TRBJ2-7; D is undetermined. The CDR3 is 14 residues long. CDR1 is SGHRS and CDR2 is YFSETQ in the germline V gene. The germline V and J ends were trimmed by 2 bases and 0 bases, with 9 bases remaining between them. In DNA form, the CDR3 reads TGCGCCAGCAGCTTCGTCGGGTCCTCCTACGAGCAGTACTTC. It is translated as CASSFVGSSYEQYF.